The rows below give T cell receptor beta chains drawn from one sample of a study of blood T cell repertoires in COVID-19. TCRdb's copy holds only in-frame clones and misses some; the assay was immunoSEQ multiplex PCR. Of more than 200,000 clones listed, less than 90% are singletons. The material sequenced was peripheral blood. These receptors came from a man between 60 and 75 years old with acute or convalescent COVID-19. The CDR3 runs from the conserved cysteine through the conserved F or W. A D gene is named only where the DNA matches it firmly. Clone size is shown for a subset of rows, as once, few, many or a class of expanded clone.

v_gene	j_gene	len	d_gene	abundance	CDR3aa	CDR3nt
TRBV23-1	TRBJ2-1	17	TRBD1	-	CASSHGTGDFSYNEQFF	TGCGCCAGCAGTCACGGGACAGGGGATTTTTCCTACAATGAGCAGTTCTTC
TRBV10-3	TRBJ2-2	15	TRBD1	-	CAIRKTGTNTGELFF	TGTGCCATCAGGAAGACAGGGACCAACACCGGGGAGCTGTTTTTT
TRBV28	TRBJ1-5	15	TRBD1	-	CASSPGQGGNQPQHF	TGTGCCAGCAGTCCGGGACAGGGAGGCAATCAGCCCCAGCATTTT
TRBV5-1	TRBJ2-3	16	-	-	CASSFGAGPSTDTQYF	TGCGCCAGCAGCTTCGGTGCAGGGCCTAGCACAGATACGCAGTATTTT
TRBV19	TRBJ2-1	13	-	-	CASSIRVYNEQFF	TGTGCCAGTAGTATAAGAGTGTACAATGAGCAGTTCTTC
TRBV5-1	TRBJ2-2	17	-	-	CASSFLSGLLTPGELFF	TGCGCCAGCAGCTTCCTATCGGGACTCCTAACCCCCGGGGAGCTGTTTTTT
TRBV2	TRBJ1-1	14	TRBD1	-	CASTRDRGGTEAFF	TGTGCCAGCACGAGGGACAGGGGAGGGACTGAAGCTTTCTTT
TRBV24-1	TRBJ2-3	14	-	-	CATSAGVGTDTQYF	TGTGCCACCAGCGCAGGGGTGGGGACAGATACGCAGTATTTT
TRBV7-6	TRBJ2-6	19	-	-	CASTPSPQGLHSGANVLTF	TGTGCCAGCACCCCCTCCCCACAGGGTTTGCACTCTGGGGCCAACGTCCTGACTTTC
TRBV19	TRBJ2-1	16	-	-	CASSIRAGSSYNEQFF	TGTGCCAGTAGTATCAGGGCCGGGAGCTCCTACAATGAGCAGTTCTTC
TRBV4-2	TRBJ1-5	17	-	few	CASSQEGVGQSSGPQHF	TGTGCCAGCAGCCAAGAAGGAGTCGGACAGAGCAGTGGGCCCCAGCATTTT
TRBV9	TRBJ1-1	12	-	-	CASSVGEGEAFF	TGTGCCAGCAGCGTAGGAGAGGGAGAAGCTTTCTTT
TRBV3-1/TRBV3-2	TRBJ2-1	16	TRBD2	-	CASSQGPSGSYNEQFF	TGTGCCAGCAGCCAGGGCCCTAGCGGTTCCTACAATGAGCAGTTCTTC
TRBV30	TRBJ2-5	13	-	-	CAWRDTGKETQYF	TGTGCCTGGAGGGACACCGGAAAAGAGACCCAGTACTTC
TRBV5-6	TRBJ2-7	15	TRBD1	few	CASSFPGTGTYEQYF	TGTGCCAGCAGCTTCCCCGGGACAGGGACCTACGAGCAGTACTTC
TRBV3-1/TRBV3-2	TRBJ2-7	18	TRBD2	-	CASSQEVPSGGLTYEQYF	TGTGCCAGCAGCCAAGAGGTGCCTAGCGGGGGACTCACCTACGAGCAGTACTTC
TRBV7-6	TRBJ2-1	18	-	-	CASSLARGRTGPYNEQFF	TGTGCCAGCAGCTTAGCGCGAGGTAGAACAGGGCCCTACAATGAGCAGTTCTTC
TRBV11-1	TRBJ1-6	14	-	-	CASSPSQGGSPLHF	TGTGCCAGCAGCCCGAGTCAGGGAGGCTCACCCCTCCACTTT
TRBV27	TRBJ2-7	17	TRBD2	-	CASSLKPGTSGRHEQYF	TGTGCCAGCAGTTTAAAGCCCGGGACTAGCGGGAGGCACGAGCAGTACTTC
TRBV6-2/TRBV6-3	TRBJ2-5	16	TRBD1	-	CASSYPTGTAQETQYF	TGTGCCAGCAGTTACCCTACCGGGACAGCCCAAGAGACCCAGTACTTC
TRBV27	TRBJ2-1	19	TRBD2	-	CASSPRAPSGGALGNEQFF	TGTGCCAGCAGTCCCCGAGCCCCTAGCGGGGGGGCCTTGGGGAATGAGCAGTTCTTC
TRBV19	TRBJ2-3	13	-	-	CATQLPPTDTQYF	TGTGCCACGCAACTCCCTCCCACAGATACGCAGTATTTT
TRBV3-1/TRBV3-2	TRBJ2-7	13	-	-	CASSQDINYEQYF	TGTGCCAGCAGCCAAGATATAAACTACGAGCAGTACTTC
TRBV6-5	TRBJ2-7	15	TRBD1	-	CASSYSDRGSYEQYF	TGTGCCAGCAGTTACTCGGACAGGGGCAGTTACGAGCAGTACTTC
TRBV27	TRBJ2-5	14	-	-	CASSLSGGGETQYF	TGTGCCAGCAGTTTATCGGGTGGAGGGGAGACCCAGTACTTC
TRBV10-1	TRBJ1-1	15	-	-	CASSESPRLNTEAFF	TGCGCCAGCAGTGAGTCTCCACGGTTGAACACTGAAGCTTTCTTT
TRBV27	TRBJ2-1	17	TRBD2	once	CASSLVGTSGRAGGQFF	TGTGCCAGCAGTTTAGTTGGGACTAGCGGGAGGGCCGGGGGGCAGTTCTTC
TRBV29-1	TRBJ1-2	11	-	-	CSVSGEGLYTF	TGCAGCGTTTCGGGGGAGGGTCTCTACACCTTC
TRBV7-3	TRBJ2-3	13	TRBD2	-	CASSLGSAGVGYF	TGTGCCAGCAGCCTAGGATCGGCGGGAGTTGGGTATTTT
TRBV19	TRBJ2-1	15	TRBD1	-	CASTPGQVIGYEQFF	TGTGCCAGTACCCCGGGACAGGTCATTGGGTATGAGCAGTTCTTC
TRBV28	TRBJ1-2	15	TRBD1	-	CASSLTGWGSFGYTF	TGTGCCAGCAGTTTGACAGGGTGGGGTTCGTTCGGCTACACCTTC
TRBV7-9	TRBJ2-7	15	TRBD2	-	CASSPTPLAGGAKYF	TGTGCCAGCAGCCCGACCCCACTAGCGGGAGGCGCAAAGTACTTC
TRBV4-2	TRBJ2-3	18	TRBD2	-	CASSQGVAGVSVGDTQYF	TGTGCCAGCAGCCAAGGGGTAGCGGGGGTATCGGTCGGAGATACGCAGTATTTT
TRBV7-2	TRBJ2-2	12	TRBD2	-	CASSFGGITLFF	TGTGCCAGCAGCTTCGGGGGGATAACGCTGTTTTTT
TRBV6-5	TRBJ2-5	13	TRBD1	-	CASRGQIQETQYF	TGTGCCAGTAGGGGACAGATCCAAGAGACCCAGTACTTC
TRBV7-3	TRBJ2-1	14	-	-	CASSPRTGNNEQFF	TGTGCCAGCAGCCCCAGGACGGGGAACAATGAGCAGTTCTTC
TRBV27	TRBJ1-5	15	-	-	CASSLSRGGNQPQHF	TGTGCCAGCAGTTTATCCAGGGGTGGCAATCAGCCCCAGCATTTT
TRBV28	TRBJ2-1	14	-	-	CASTPTSLWGEQFF	TGTGCCAGCACCCCGACTAGTTTGTGGGGTGAGCAGTTCTTC
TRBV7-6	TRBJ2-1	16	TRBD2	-	CASSNLPGTSYNEQFF	TGTGCCAGCAGCAACCTCCCAGGGACTAGCTACAATGAGCAGTTCTTC
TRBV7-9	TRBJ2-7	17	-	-	CASSLKVRGGPLYEQYF	TGTGCCAGCAGCTTAAAGGTACGAGGAGGGCCACTCTACGAGCAGTACTTC
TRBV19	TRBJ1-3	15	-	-	CASSIVGAGGNTIYF	TGTGCCAGTAGTATCGTTGGAGCAGGGGGAAACACCATATATTTT
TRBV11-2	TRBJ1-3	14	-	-	CASATRASGNTIYF	TGTGCCAGCGCTACCAGGGCCTCTGGAAACACCATATATTTT
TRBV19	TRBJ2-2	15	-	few	CASSIIGGQPLELFF	TGTGCCAGTAGTATAATCGGGGGACAGCCTTTGGAGCTGTTTTTT
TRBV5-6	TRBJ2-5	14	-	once	CASSYGGVQETQYF	TGTGCCAGCAGCTATGGAGGGGTCCAAGAGACCCAGTACTTC
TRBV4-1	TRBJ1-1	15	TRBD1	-	CASSLGTGDYTEAFF	TGCGCCAGCAGCCTGGGGACAGGGGATTACACTGAAGCTTTCTTT
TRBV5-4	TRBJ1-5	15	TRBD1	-	CASSLGGTGAQPQHF	TGTGCCAGCAGCTTGGGCGGGACAGGGGCCCAGCCCCAGCATTTT
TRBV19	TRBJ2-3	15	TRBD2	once	CASSVAGGGTDTQYF	TGTGCCAGTAGTGTAGCGGGGGGGGGCACAGATACGCAGTATTTT
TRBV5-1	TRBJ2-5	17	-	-	CASSLMGPGASGETQYF	TGCGCCAGCAGCCTGATGGGACCAGGGGCCTCGGGGGAGACCCAGTACTTC
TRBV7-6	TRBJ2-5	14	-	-	CASSSGTYQETQYF	TGTGCCAGCAGCTCGGGGACATACCAAGAGACCCAGTACTTC
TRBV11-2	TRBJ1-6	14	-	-	CASSFYRLRSPLHF	TGTGCCAGCAGCTTTTACAGGTTACGCTCACCCCTCCACTTT
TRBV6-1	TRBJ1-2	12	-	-	CASSDPGDGYTF	TGTGCCAGCAGTGATCCCGGGGATGGCTACACCTTC
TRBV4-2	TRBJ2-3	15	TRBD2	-	CASSQELLAGHTQYF	TGTGCCAGCAGCCAAGAGTTACTAGCGGGACATACGCAGTATTTT
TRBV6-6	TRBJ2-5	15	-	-	CASSYETGRLETQYF	TGTGCCAGCAGTTACGAAACAGGCCGGCTAGAGACCCAGTACTTC
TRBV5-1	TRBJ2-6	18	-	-	CASSLEGQSYSGANVLTF	TGCGCCAGCAGCTTGGAAGGACAGTCATACTCTGGGGCCAACGTCCTGACTTTC
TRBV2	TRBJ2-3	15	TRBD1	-	CASRPGTGGTDTQYF	TGTGCCAGCCGTCCCGGGACAGGAGGCACAGATACGCAGTATTTT